These 17 T cell receptor beta chains were sequenced from one sample in a study of T cell responses to AZD1222 COVID-19 vaccine. Clones were read by immunoSEQ multiplex PCR, and TCRdb kept only the in-frame ones, dropping some. Here the sample spans roughly 180,000 clones, 94% being singletons. The starting material was peripheral blood, obtained 28 days after the second AZD1222 dose. The receptors originated from an adult who received the AZD1222 COVID-19 vaccine.

This chain connects TRBV7-2 to TRBJ1-3; D possibly corresponds to TRBD1 (6 bases). Germline V CDR1 and CDR2: SGHTA, FQGNSA. CDR3 length: 17 residues. The germline V and J ends were trimmed by 0 bases and 2 bases, with 14 bases remaining between them. The CDR3 loop is CASSLAGGGTAGNTIYF. CDR3 DNA sequence: TGTGCCAGCAGCTTAGCGGGGGGCGGGACTGCTGGAAACACCATATATTTT.

The chain combines TRBV6-6 with TRBJ2-5; 14 bases line up with TRBD2. Germline trimming cut 6 bases from V and 4 bases from J; bases unmatched to any gene: 7. The CDR3 is 16 amino acids. The V gene's germline CDR1 is MNHNY and CDR2 SVGAGI (reference sequence). The CDR3 DNA follows: TGTGCCAGCAGAAGGACTAGCGGGGGGCCCGGAGAGACCCAGTACTTC. It yields the protein CASRRTSGGPGETQYF.

The V gene is TRBV19, the J gene TRBJ1-4; 9 nucleotides line up with TRBD1. J lost 8 bases, V lost 4 bases, and 5 bases had no gene match. The CDR3 runs to 14 residues. Germline values: CDR1 LNHDA, CDR2 SQIVND (reference sequence). The CDR3 region has the DNA TGTGCCAGTAGTACCTACGGACAGGGGGAAAAACTGTTTTTT. Translation gives CASSTYGQGEKLFF.

The V call is TRBV21-1, the J call TRBJ1-4; TRBD1 is the table's D call and was not checked against the DNA. TRBV21-1 is reported as a pseudogene. The CDR3 consists of 18 residues. The CDR3 sequence: CASSTETGTAVTNEKLFF. The CDR3 bases are TGTGCCAGCAGCACAGAAACCGGGACAGCCGTAACTAATGAAAAACTGTTTTTT.

In this sample, this clone turned up once. The chain combines TRBV2 with TRBJ1-5, with D tentatively TRBD1 (6 bases). CDR3 size: 15 residues. CDR1 and CDR2 from the germline V gene are SNHLY and FYNNEI. Between the trimmed V and J ends, which lost 6 bases and 0 bases, there was a span of 12 bases. The CDR3, as DNA: TGTGCCAGCAGAAAACAGGGTAATAGCAATCAGCCCCAGCATTTT. This codes for CASRKQGNSNQPQHF.

The chain couples TRBV5-4 to TRBJ2-7, with TRBD1 identical over 10 bases. The V and J ends lost 3 bases and 0 bases, in that order; junction bases with no gene match: 9. Germline lookup yields CDR1 SGHNT and CDR2 YYREEE (reference sequence). The CDR3 extends over 17 amino acids. In DNA, the CDR3 is TGTGCCAGCAGCTCAACGGCGGACAGGGGGTTCTCCTACGAGCAGTACTTC. This translates into CASSSTADRGFSYEQYF. Supplemented by reference TRBV5-4 and TRBJ2-7, the full variable domain reads ETGVTQSPTHLIKTRGQQVTLRCSSQSGHNTVSWYQQALGQGPQFIFQYYREEENGRGNFPPRFSGLQFPNYSSELNVNALELDDSALYLCASSSTADRGFSYEQYFGPGTRLTVT.

DNA of the CDR3: TGTGCCAGCAGCATACAACAGCAGTTATCGGGCGGCTACACCTTC. Its translation is CASSIQQQLSGGYTF. J is TRBJ1-2 and V is TRBV5-5; D is undetermined. In germline, CDR1 is SGHKS, CDR2 YYEKEE (reference sequence). The CDR3 is 15 residues long. Trimming removed 4 bases at V and 8 bases at J, with 21 bases between.

This sequence joins TRBV5-1 and TRBJ2-2; D possibly corresponds to TRBD2 (5 bases). CDR1 and CDR2 (germline): SGHRS, YFSETQ. This CDR3 is 15 amino acids long. V dropped 1 base and J dropped 3 bases, with 10 bases sitting between them. CDR3 protein: CASSLFWEYTGELFF. In DNA, the CDR3 is TGCGCCAGCAGCTTGTTTTGGGAGTACACCGGGGAGCTGTTTTTT.

The chain has TRBV5-1 and TRBJ1-2, with 8 bases fitting TRBD1. This CDR3 is 14 amino acids long. Looked up from germline, CDR1 is SGHRS and CDR2 is YFSETQ. V shed 5 bases, J shed 4 bases, and the junction held 7 bases outside the gene matches. The CDR3 sequence: CASRLSGQGYGYTF. DNA of the CDR3: TGCGCCAGCAGATTATCAGGACAGGGCTATGGCTACACCTTC.

The chain joins TRBV5-1 to TRBJ1-1; 9 nucleotides align to TRBD1. Unmatched junction bases numbered 10, after V lost 1 base and J lost 3 bases. CDR3 length: 17 residues. Germline-derived CDR1 and CDR2 are SGHRS and YFSETQ. The CDR3 DNA reads as TGCGCCAGCAGCTTGCGGACAGGGGCCGCCCGCGACACTGAAGCTTTCTTT. Its protein is CASSLRTGAARDTEAFF.

The rearrangement uses TRBV7-9 and TRBJ2-6; D tentatively fits TRBD1 or TRBD2 (5 bases each). The CDR3 totals 16 residues. V lost 5 bases and J 2 bases, leaving 13 bases between the germline ends. Germline CDR1 reads SEHNR; CDR2 reads FQNEAQ (reference sequence). CDR3: CASSEGLGAGANVLTF. DNA for the CDR3: TGTGCCAGCAGCGAGGGGTTGGGAGCTGGGGCCAACGTCCTGACTTTC.

V gene TRBV5-1 combines with J gene TRBJ2-2; D possibly corresponds to TRBD1 (6 bases). The V and J ends lost 1 base and 3 bases respectively, with 13 bases between them. Germline values: CDR1 SGHRS, CDR2 YFSETQ. This CDR3 contains 16 residues. The CDR3: CASSLQGTADTGELFF. The CDR3 nucleotides read TGCGCCAGCAGCTTGCAGGGGACGGCCGACACCGGGGAGCTGTTTTTT.

The chain employs TRBV27 and TRBJ1-1; D gene ambiguous. Germline CDR1 is MNHEY and CDR2 is SMNVEV (reference sequence). There are 14 residues in the CDR3. The ends were cut back, 2 bases at V and 4 bases at J, with 11 bases in the middle. The CDR3 reads CASSLVAEFTEAFF. The CDR3 nucleotides are TGTGCCAGCAGTTTAGTGGCTGAGTTCACTGAAGCTTTCTTT.

This clone has a handful of counts. The V and J genes are TRBV7-9 and TRBJ2-7; D is uncertain. Germline CDR1 reads SEHNR; CDR2 reads FQNEAQ (reference sequence). The CDR3 is made up of 13 amino acids. Trimming took 7 bases from V and 3 from J, leaving 13 bases between them. This CDR3 is CASTVDNYYEQYF. In DNA, the CDR3 is TGTGCCAGCACCGTAGACAATTACTACGAGCAGTACTTC.

This clone has only a few counts. J is TRBJ1-3 and V is TRBV5-1; maybe TRBD1 (5 bases). Trimming left V 0 bases short and J 0 bases short, with 7 bases between. CDR3 length: 15 residues. Germline CDR1 and CDR2: SGHRS and YFSETQ. The CDR3 protein is CASSLGQNSGNTIYF. In DNA, the CDR3 is TGCGCCAGCAGCTTGGGACAGAACTCTGGAAACACCATATATTTT. Filled out from reference TRBV5-1 and TRBJ1-3, the complete variable domain reads KAGVTQTPRYLIKTRGQQVTLSCSPISGHRSVSWYQQTPGQGLQFLFEYFSETQRNKGNFPGRFSGRQFSNSRSEMNVSTLELGDSALYLCASSLGQNSGNTIYFGEGSWLTVV.

CDR3 sequence reads: CASSLDNSLYGYTF. For the CDR3, the DNA is TGTGCCAGCAGCTTAGATAACAGTCTCTATGGCTACACCTTC. The chain is built from TRBV11-2 and TRBJ1-2; D gene ambiguous. Trimming took off 0 bases at V and 4 bases at J, with 9 bases between the two ends. The length of the CDR3 is 14 residues. The germline gives CDR1 SGHAT, CDR2 FQNNGV.

The chain carries TRBV27 and TRBJ1-2; 9 bases map to TRBD1. Trimming cost V 2 bases and J 6 bases; bases outside gene matches: 13. Germline-derived CDR1 and CDR2 are MNHEY and SMNVEV (reference sequence). This CDR3 comprises 17 residues. CDR3 coding DNA: TGTGCCAGCAGTTTACTATCCCCGGGGGACAGGGTGGATGGCTACACCTTC. This translates into CASSLLSPGDRVDGYTF.